This T cell receptor beta chain is from a study of response to subunit inactivated influenza vaccine. The table lists this clonotype with a few counts. TCRdb reprocessed the RT-PCR reads via MiXCR and lists one record per CDR3 protein. The table has 500,000 to 550,000 distinct CDR3 sequences, approximately 24% seen once. In addition, the sample was reused for a study of T cells expressing NK-cell markers. This second study says: Beta-chain TCR cDNA was generated via 5'RACE template switching with UMIs. Sorted CD3+CD56+NKG2C+, CD3+CD56+NKG2C- and CD3+CD56-NKG2C+ T-cell subsets were beta-chain profiled. As a fraction of CD8+ T cells, dominant NKG2C+ clonotypes reached roughly 1.0-7.5% in six donors.

This specimen consisted of CD4+ T cells sorted from PBMCs, obtained 11 to 12 days after vaccination. This sequence originates from a man in his forties or fifties who received an inactivated influenza vaccine.

The CDR3 loop reads CASSLRASGRDEQFF. The CDR3 nucleotides read TGTGCCAGCAGCTTAAGGGCTAGCGGGAGGGATGAGCAGTTCTTC. This chain links TRBV7-3 with TRBJ2-1; 12 bases fit TRBD2. Germline V lookup: CDR1 SGHTA, CDR2 FQGTGA. The CDR3 is 15 residues long. The V segment lost 1 base and the J segment 8 bases; nucleotides outside the gene matches: 3.